The clone carrying this T cell receptor (beta chain) was seen ten or more times. Germline CDR1 SGHAT, CDR2 FQNNGV. The V and J ends lost 8 bases and 8 bases, in that order; junction bases with no gene match: 8. The CDR3 covers 13 residues. The data were taken from a study of molecular identifiers for immune sequencing clone quantification. In TCRdb, the PCR reads were re-called with MiXCR into one record per CDR3 protein. The sample lists approximately 550,000 distinct CDR3 sequences, about a fifth occurring once. Sequencing was done on a sample of naive CD8+ T cells from blood, with Jurkat cell RNA spiked in. Subset here: FACS-sorted CD8+CD4-CCR7+CD45RA+ naive T cells. The gene calls are TRBV11-2 and TRBJ2-1; 8 bases fit TRBD2. This clonotype was obtained from a human donor in good health. Some libraries in this study had Jurkat cell RNA spiked in. The CDR3 DNA reads as TGTGCCAGCGGCGGGAGGCTGCGGGATGAGCAGTTCTTC. This gives the protein CASGGRLRDEQFF.